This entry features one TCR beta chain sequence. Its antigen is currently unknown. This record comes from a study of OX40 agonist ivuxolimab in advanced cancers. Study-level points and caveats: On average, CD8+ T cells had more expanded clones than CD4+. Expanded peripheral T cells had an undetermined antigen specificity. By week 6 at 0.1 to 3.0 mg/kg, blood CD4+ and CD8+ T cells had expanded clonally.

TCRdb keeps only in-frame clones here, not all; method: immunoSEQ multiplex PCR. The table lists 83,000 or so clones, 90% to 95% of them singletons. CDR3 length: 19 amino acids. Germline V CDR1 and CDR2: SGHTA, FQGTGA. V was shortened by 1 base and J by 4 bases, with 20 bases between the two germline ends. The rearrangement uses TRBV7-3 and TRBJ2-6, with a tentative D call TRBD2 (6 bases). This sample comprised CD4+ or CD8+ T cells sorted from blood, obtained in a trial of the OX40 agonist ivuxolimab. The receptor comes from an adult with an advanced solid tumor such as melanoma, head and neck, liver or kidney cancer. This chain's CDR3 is CASSLNGGTSVAGANVLTF. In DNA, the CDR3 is TGTGCCAGCAGCTTAAATGGCGGGACGTCGGTTGCAGGGGCCAACGTCCTGACTTTC.